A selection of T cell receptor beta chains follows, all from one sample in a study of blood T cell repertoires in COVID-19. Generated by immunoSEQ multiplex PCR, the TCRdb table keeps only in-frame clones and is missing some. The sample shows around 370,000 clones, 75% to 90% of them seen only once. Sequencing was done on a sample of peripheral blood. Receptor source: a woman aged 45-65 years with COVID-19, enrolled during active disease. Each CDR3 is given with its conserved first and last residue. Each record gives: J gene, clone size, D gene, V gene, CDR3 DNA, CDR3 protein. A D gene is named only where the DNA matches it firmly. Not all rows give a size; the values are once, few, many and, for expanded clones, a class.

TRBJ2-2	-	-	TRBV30	TGTGCCTGGATGGGACATTTCAACACCGGGGAGCTGTTTTTT	CAWMGHFNTGELFF
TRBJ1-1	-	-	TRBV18	TGTGCCAGCTCACCTGGGGGGGCGAACACTGAAGCTTTCTTT	CASSPGGANTEAFF
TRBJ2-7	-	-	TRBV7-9	TGTGCCAGCAGCTTCTTTAGATACGAGCAGTACTTC	CASSFFRYEQYF
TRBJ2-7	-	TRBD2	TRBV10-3	TGTGCCATCAGTGAGTCGGGACTAGCGGCCCGCTTC	CAISESGLAARF
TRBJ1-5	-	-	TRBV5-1	TGCGCCAGCAGCTTGGAACCTGGCTATCAGCCCCAGCATTTT	CASSLEPGYQPQHF
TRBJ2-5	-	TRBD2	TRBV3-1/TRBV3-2	TGTGCCAGCAGCCTAAAGGGGAGGGCCAGGGTAGAGACCCAGTACTTC	CASSLKGRARVETQYF
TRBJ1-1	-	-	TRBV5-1	TGCGCCAGCAGCTTTGGACAAGTCCTGAACACTGAAGCTTTCTTT	CASSFGQVLNTEAFF
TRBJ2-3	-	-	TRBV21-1	TGTGCCAGCAGCGAAAAGTTAGGGACAAGGACTAGCCTGCCAGATACGCAGTATTTT	CASSEKLGTRTSLPDTQYF
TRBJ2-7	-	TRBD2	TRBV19	TGTGCCAGTAGTCCTAATAGCCCCACCTATAGCGGGTTCTCCTACGAGCAGTACTTC	CASSPNSPTYSGFSYEQYF
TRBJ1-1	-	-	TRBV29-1	TGCAGCGTTGGTACAGGCCCGGGAGGTACTGAAGCTTTCTTT	CSVGTGPGGTEAFF
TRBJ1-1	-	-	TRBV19	TGTGCCAGTAGTATAGATGGGGGGAGCCTGGACACTGAAGCTTTCTTT	CASSIDGGSLDTEAFF
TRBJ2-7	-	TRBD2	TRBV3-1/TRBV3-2	TGTGCCAGCAGCCAAGATCACCTAGCGGGATTATACGAGCAGTACTTC	CASSQDHLAGLYEQYF
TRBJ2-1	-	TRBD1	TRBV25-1	TGTGCCAGCAGTGGAGGACAGGGGGCATATGAGCAGTTCTTC	CASSGGQGAYEQFF
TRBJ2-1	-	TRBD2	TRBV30	TGTGCCTGGAGTGTACGTACTAGCGGGGAGCAGTTCTTC	CAWSVRTSGEQFF
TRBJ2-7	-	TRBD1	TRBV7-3	TGTGCCAGCAGCTTAACAACGACAGGGGGAGGCGAGCAGTACTTC	CASSLTTTGGGEQYF
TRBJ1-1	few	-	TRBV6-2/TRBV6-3	TGTGCCAGCAGTTACTTCGCAGGGGTGCGCACTGAAGCTTTCTTT	CASSYFAGVRTEAFF
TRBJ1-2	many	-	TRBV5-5	TGTGCCAGCAGCTTGGACCCGGCGGGCTATGGCTACACCTTC	CASSLDPAGYGYTF
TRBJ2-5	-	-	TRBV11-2	TGTGCCAGCAGGCAACAGGGAAAAGAGACCCAGTACTTC	CASRQQGKETQYF
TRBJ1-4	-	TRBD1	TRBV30	TGTGCCTGGACGGGACAGTTTAATGAAAAACTGTTTTTT	CAWTGQFNEKLFF
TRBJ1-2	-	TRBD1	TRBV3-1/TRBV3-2	TGTGCCAGCAGCCAAGAAGGGACAGGGGGCAGCTACACCTTC	CASSQEGTGGSYTF
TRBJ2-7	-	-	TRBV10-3	TGTGCCATCAGTTCGGCAGGGGCCTACGAGCAGTACTTC	CAISSAGAYEQYF
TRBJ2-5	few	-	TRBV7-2	TGTGCCAGCAGCCCGGAGGGGGCACAAGAGACCCAGTACTTC	CASSPEGAQETQYF
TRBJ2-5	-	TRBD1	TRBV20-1	TGCAGTGCTAGTCGGTCCGGGACAGGGAAAGAGACCCAGTACTTC	CSASRSGTGKETQYF
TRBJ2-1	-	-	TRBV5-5	TGTGCCAGCAGCGTGGCAGGTAAATGGCAGTTCTTC	CASSVAGKWQFF
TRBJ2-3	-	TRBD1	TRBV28	TGTGCCAGTGGAAAACAGGGGGCCCCGTCTACGCAGTATTTT	CASGKQGAPSTQYF
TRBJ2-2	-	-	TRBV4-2	TGTGCCAGCAGCCAAGGGAGGGACCCCCGAGGGGAGCTGTTTTTT	CASSQGRDPRGELFF
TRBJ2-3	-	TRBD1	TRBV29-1	TGCAGCGTTGGTGACAGGGTGGCCCGAAGTGCTAGCACAGATACGCAGTATTTT	CSVGDRVARSASTDTQYF
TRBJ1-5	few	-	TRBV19	TGTGCCAGTAGCCCTAGGCTCCAGCCCCAGCATTTT	CASSPRLQPQHF